The present entry profiles one T cell receptor (beta chain) with its context. Its target is not known. This sample is part of a study of cytomegalovirus exposure and HLA in healthy donors. Looking at the study overall: The approximately 120 validation repertoires were produced on the same platform as the 500 to 800 repertoires of the first cohort. This was reported in a later analysis.

Assay: immunoSEQ multiplex PCR; the TCRdb copy retains only in-frame clones and omits some. The table shows 150,000 to 200,000 clones, with roughly 95% occurring only once. General study findings and limits: It was reportedly the case that the classifier diagnosed cytomegalovirus status with high specificity and sensitivity.

This sequence was found in a woman under 30 in good health and CMV-seronegative. The sample taken for sequencing was PBMCs.

CDR3 DNA: TGCGCCAGCAGGAAAACTCCGGGACAGCGGGTTTACGAGCAGTACTTC. Amino acid sequence: CASRKTPGQRVYEQYF. This sequence joins TRBV5-1 and TRBJ2-7, with a tentative D call TRBD1 (7 bases). Germline V gives CDR1 SGHRS, CDR2 YFSETQ. Trimming shortened V by 5 bases and J by 4 bases, and 22 bases separated the two germline ends. CDR3 size: 16 residues.